This T cell receptor (beta chain) was recovered during a study of blood T cell repertoires in COVID-19. At the level of the study: In each case, the material was cDNA or gDNA derived from T cells, B-cell-depleted T cells, or PBMCs.

Data came from immunoSEQ multiplex PCR; TCRdb stores just in-frame clones and leaves some out. The sample lists approximately 290,000 clones; approximately 85% were seen once. Clinical history as reported by participants underpinned cohort assignment. The germline V gene has CDR1 MNHEY and CDR2 SMNVEV (reference sequence). Trimming removed 4 bases from V and 3 bases from J; junction bases left unmatched: 9. This CDR3 comprises 15 residues. This chain connects TRBV27 to TRBJ2-7, with TRBD1 matching 7 bases. This clonotype was obtained from a woman under 40 who had recovered from COVID-19. Sequences were obtained from PBMCs or T cells enriched from blood (not recorded which). DNA for the CDR3: TGTGCCAGCAGTTCGAAGGGACAGCGCCTCTACGAGCAGTACTTC. It is translated as CASSSKGQRLYEQYF.